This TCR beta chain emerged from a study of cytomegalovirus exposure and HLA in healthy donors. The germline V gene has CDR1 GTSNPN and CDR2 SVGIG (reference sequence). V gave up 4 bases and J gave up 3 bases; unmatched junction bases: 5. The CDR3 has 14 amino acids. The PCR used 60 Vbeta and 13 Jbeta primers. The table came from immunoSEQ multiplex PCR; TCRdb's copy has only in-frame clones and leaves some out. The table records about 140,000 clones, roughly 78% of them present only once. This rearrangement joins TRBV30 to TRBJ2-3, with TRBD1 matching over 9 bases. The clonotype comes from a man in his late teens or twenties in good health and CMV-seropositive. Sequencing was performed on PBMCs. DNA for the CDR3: TGTGCCTGGACTGGACAGGGGAGGACAGATACGCAGTATTTT. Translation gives CAWTGQGRTDTQYF.